One sample yielded the 27 T cell receptor beta chains listed below, sequenced in a study of CD8 T cells in Susac syndrome (dated by TCRdb to about 2019). Receptor libraries were prepared by the immunoSEQ multiplex PCR assay. RNA was extracted using the RNeasy kit, and roughly 0.45 to 1 microgram was reverse transcribed with random hexamers. TCRdb trimmed public reads at Q25 via fastp, called clones via MiXCR and kept in-frame beta chains. Entries that share a CDR3 protein sequence are merged under the most common genes and DNA. The table for this sample lists roughly 330,000 distinct CDR3 sequences; just over 90% of them were counted only once. The ten largest clones represent roughly 0.064% of the sample. The specimen was CD4+ T cells from PBMCs. These receptors all come from a human donor with multiple sclerosis.

This clonotype was counted a few times. The chain recombines TRBV6-2 or TRBV6-3 with TRBJ1-5; D gene uncertain. CDR3 size: 12 residues. CDR1 and CDR2 (germline): MNHEY, SVGEGT. The V end lost 7 bases, the J end lost 0 bases, and 4 bases lay between the germline ends. The CDR3 protein is CASKDSNQPQHF. The DNA of the CDR3 is TGTGCCAGCAAGGATAGCAATCAGCCCCAGCATTTT.

This chain links TRBV5-1 with TRBJ2-5, with 8 bases identical to TRBD2. Germline trimming cut 5 bases from V and 5 bases from J; bases unmatched to any gene: 8. The CDR3 is made up of 14 amino acids. Germline CDR1 and CDR2: SGHRS and YFSETQ. DNA of the CDR3: TGCGCCAGCAGGACCGGGACTAGGGAGGAGACCCAGTACTTC. Amino acids: CASRTGTREETQYF.

This rearrangement joins TRBV11-3 to TRBJ2-5; 8 nucleotides match TRBD2. V was pared by 1 base and J by 1 base, with 8 bases of the junction left unmatched. The V gene's germline CDR1 is SGHNT and CDR2 YENEEA. This CDR3 has 17 residues. DNA of the CDR3: TGTGCCAGCAGCTTAGGGAGCGGGGGCCCCATCCAAGAGACCCAGTACTTC. Protein: CASSLGSGGPIQETQYF.

The chain uses TRBV6-2 or TRBV6-3 and TRBJ2-1; D perhaps matches TRBD1 (5 bases). The CDR3 covers 13 residues. Germline V lookup: CDR1 MNHEY, CDR2 SVGEGT. V lost 4 bases to trimming and J lost 14 bases, with 18 bases between them. The CDR3 reads CASSLGLRREEFF. The CDR3 DNA sequence: TGTGCCAGCAGTTTGGGGCTGCGTCGAGAGGAGTTCTTC.

The chain couples TRBV5-1 to TRBJ2-7; 10 positions agree with TRBD2. Germline CDR1 reads SGHRS; CDR2 reads YFSETQ. Losses at the gene ends were 1 base for V and 5 bases for J; bases not matched to a gene: 9. The CDR3 loop spans 16 amino acids. CDR3 in DNA: TGCGCCAGCAGCTTGAGGGCTAGCGGGGGCTCAAACGAGCAGTACTTC. The encoded protein is CASSLRASGGSNEQYF.

This clonotype has only one observation. V usage is TRBV29-1 and J usage is TRBJ2-2; a weak D match, TRBD1 (6 bases). The V and J ends lost 4 bases and 5 bases respectively, with 11 bases between them. The CDR3 spans 13 residues. CDR1 and CDR2 from the germline V gene are SQVTM and ANQGSEA. The CDR3 nucleotides read TGCAGCGTTGGGACAGTTGCGACCGGGGAGCTGTTTTTT. The encoded protein is CSVGTVATGELFF.

V gene TRBV2 combines with J gene TRBJ2-7; D unresolved. Per the germline V gene, CDR1 is SNHLY and CDR2 is FYNNEI. The CDR3 consists of 11 residues. The V end lost 8 bases, the J end lost 3 bases, and 8 bases lay between the germline ends. CDR3 sequence reads: CASRTLYEQYF. The CDR3 nucleotides read TGTGCCAGCCGGACCCTCTACGAGCAGTACTTC.

The rearrangement uses TRBV18 and TRBJ2-5, with a possible D match to TRBD2 (6 bases). V was trimmed by 4 bases and J by 5 bases, leaving 14 bases between them. CDR1 and CDR2 from the germline V gene are KGHSH and LQKENI. This CDR3 comprises 14 residues. CDR3: CASSLASDTETQYF. The CDR3 DNA sequence: TGTGCCAGCTCACTGGCTAGCGATACGGAGACCCAGTACTTC.

V and J are TRBV4-3 and TRBJ1-3, with TRBD1 as a possible D gene (5 bases). Between the trimmed V and J ends, which lost 2 bases and 2 bases, there was a span of 10 bases. This CDR3 is built from 15 residues. Germline CDR1 and CDR2: LGHNA and YSLEER. CDR3: CASSQTSRAGNTIYF. In nucleotides, the CDR3 is TGCGCCAGCAGCCAAACGTCCAGGGCTGGAAACACCATATATTTT.

The J gene is TRBJ2-1, the V gene TRBV20-1; 15 bases are a match to TRBD2. The junction had 6 bases not matched to a gene; V was cut back by 6 bases and J by 0 bases. The CDR3 totals 17 residues. Germline CDR1 is DFQATT and CDR2 is SNEGSKA (reference sequence). DNA of the CDR3: TGCAGTGCCGCCGGGACTAGCGGGAGGCGCTCCTACAATGAGCAGTTCTTC. It codes for CSAAGTSGRRSYNEQFF.

The chain couples TRBV30 to TRBJ1-2; a possible D gene is TRBD1 (6 bases). V lost 0 bases, J lost 8 bases, and 16 bases lay in between. Germline V gene sequence: CDR1 GTSNPN, CDR2 SVGIG (reference sequence). The CDR3 is made up of 14 amino acids. The CDR3 spells CAWSVRRKGGGYTF. The CDR3 DNA reads as TGTGCCTGGAGTGTACGTAGGAAAGGGGGGGGCTACACCTTC. The entire variable domain, with the rest obtained from reference TRBV30 and TRBJ1-2, is as follows: SQTIHQWPATLVQPVGSPLSLECTVEGTSNPNLYWYRQAAGRGLQLLFYSVGIGQISSEVPQNLSASRPQDRQFILSSKKLLLSDSGFYLCAWSVRRKGGGYTFGSGTRLTVV.

V gene TRBV6-6 combines with J gene TRBJ1-1, with D hard to call. The CDR3 runs to 13 residues. V was trimmed by 10 bases and J by 3 bases, leaving 15 bases between them. Germline values: CDR1 MNHNY, CDR2 SVGAGI (reference sequence). CDR3 residues: CATDQNGDTEAFF. In DNA, the CDR3 is TGTGCCACGGACCAAAACGGGGACACTGAAGCTTTCTTT.

This clonotype appeared a single time. V and J are TRBV6-5 and TRBJ2-1; D not certain. The length of the CDR3 is 11 residues. The ends were cut back, 6 bases at V and 6 bases at J, with 6 bases in the middle. Germline V gives CDR1 MNHEY, CDR2 SVGAGI. The CDR3, as DNA: TGTGCCAGCAGAAGAGTCAATGAGCAGTTCTTC. As protein: CASRRVNEQFF.

The rearrangement joins TRBV5-4 to TRBJ1-1; tentatively, D is TRBD1 (6 bases). The CDR3 consists of 15 residues. V lost 4 bases and J lost 1, with 14 bases in between. CDR1 and CDR2 from the germline V gene are SGHNT and YYREEE (reference sequence). CDR3 amino acids: CASSPAGAWNTEAFF. For the CDR3, the DNA is TGTGCCAGCAGCCCCGCGGGGGCCTGGAACACTGAAGCTTTCTTT.

V is TRBV2 and J is TRBJ2-5; D ambiguous. The germline gives CDR1 SNHLY, CDR2 FYNNEI. The ends were cut back, 4 bases at V and 0 bases at J, with 3 bases in the middle. CDR3 length: 12 residues. The DNA of the CDR3 is TGTGCCAGCAGTGCGGACCAAGAGACCCAGTACTTC. Translating gives CASSADQETQYF.

The table lists this clonotype with a count of one. The rearrangement uses TRBV4-1 and TRBJ1-1, with no clear D. The CDR3 is 15 residues long. Trimming cost V 4 bases and J 1 base, with 13 bases left between them. The germline V gene has CDR1 MGHRA and CDR2 YSYEKL. CDR3 sequence reads: CASSRSRMGNTEAFF. Written as DNA, the CDR3 is TGCGCCAGCAGCCGTAGTAGGATGGGGAACACTGAAGCTTTCTTT.

The gene calls are TRBV20-1 and TRBJ1-2, with unresolved D. Trimming left V 8 bases short and J 8 bases short, with 9 bases between. Germline CDR1 and CDR2: DFQATT and SNEGSKA (reference sequence). The CDR3 is 9 amino acids. This chain's CDR3 is CSLSPGYTF. DNA for the CDR3: TGCAGTTTAAGCCCCGGCTACACCTTC.

The chain joins TRBV10-2 to TRBJ2-5, with D unclear. The CDR3 loop spans 13 amino acids. Germline CDR1 and CDR2: WSHSY and SAAADI. Trimming removed 6 bases from V and 1 base from J, with 9 bases in between. The DNA for the CDR3 is TGCGCCAGCAGCTCTCTGGGCCAAGAGACCCAGTACTTC. Its translation: CASSSLGQETQYF.

The chain couples TRBV6-2 or TRBV6-3 to TRBJ2-7; D is undetermined. Trimming pared 2 bases from V and 0 bases from J, leaving 8 bases between. Germline V CDR1 and CDR2: MNHEY, SVGEGT. This CDR3 contains 14 residues. CDR3 in DNA: TGTGCCAGCAGTTACCTTCAGTCCTCCTACGAGCAGTACTTC. Translation gives CASSYLQSSYEQYF.

The rearrangement joins TRBV20-1 to TRBJ2-1; possibly TRBD2 for D (6 bases). Germline V gives CDR1 DFQATT, CDR2 SNEGSKA (reference sequence). V was trimmed by 4 bases and J by 7 bases, leaving 14 bases between them. There are 13 residues in the CDR3. CDR3 coding DNA: TGCAGTGCTACCGGGGGATTGGGGAATGAGCAGTTCTTC. Encoded protein: CSATGGLGNEQFF.

V usage is TRBV3-1 and J usage is TRBJ2-1; 15 bases match TRBD2. Germline V gene sequence: CDR1 LGHDT, CDR2 YNNKEL (reference sequence). The trim removed 4 bases at V and 8 bases at J, leaving 12 bases unmatched. This CDR3 spans 18 amino acids. The CDR3 DNA reads TGTGCCAGCAGCCTCCGGACTAGCGGGAGGGCCGTGGGGGATGAGCAGTTCTTC. Amino acids: CASSLRTSGRAVGDEQFF.

The DNA for the CDR3 is TGTGCCAGCAGCTTGGACATAGCCGGACACAATGAGCAGTTCTTC. Protein sequence: CASSLDIAGHNEQFF. The chain combines TRBV5-6 with TRBJ2-1; no definite D call. V was trimmed by 0 bases and J by 5 bases, leaving 12 bases between them. CDR1 is SGHDT, CDR2 YYEEEE, per germline. The length of the CDR3 is 15 residues. Variable domain in full (rest from reference TRBV5-6 and TRBJ2-1): DAGVTQSPTHLIKTRGQQVTLRCSPKSGHDTVSWYQQALGQGPQFIFQYYEEEERQRGNFPDRFSGHQFPNYSSELNVNALLLGDSALYLCASSLDIAGHNEQFFGPGTRLTVL.

The chain uses TRBV7-6 and TRBJ1-6, with 8 bases lining up with TRBD1. Germline V lookup: CDR1 SGHVS, CDR2 FNYEAQ. The CDR3 runs to 16 residues. V dropped 1 base and J dropped 7; count of bases not matched to a gene: 6. CDR3 coding DNA: TGTGCCAGCAGCTTAGGTGGCAGGGGGCCGAATTCACCCCTCCACTTT. It translates to CASSLGGRGPNSPLHF.

The chain has TRBV12-3 or TRBV12-4 and TRBJ1-3, with D uncertain. The CDR3 length is 15 residues. Trimming stripped 3 bases from V and 0 bases from J, with 9 bases between. Written as DNA, the CDR3 is TGTGCCAGCAGTTTCTACCGGGGCTCTGGAAACACCATATATTTT. Translated, it gives CASSFYRGSGNTIYF.

The chain combines TRBV12-3 or TRBV12-4 with TRBJ2-5; a weak D match, TRBD1 (7 bases). The CDR3 spans 14 residues. V was cut by 6 bases and J by 4 bases, with 15 bases left in between. The CDR3 bases are TGTGCCAGCAGAACTGGAGGGGGCCGAGAGACCCAGTACTTC. This sequence encodes CASRTGGGRETQYF.

The chain carries TRBV12-5 and TRBJ2-1; D not resolved. The CDR3 has 15 residues. V was pared by 1 base and J by 8 bases, with 15 bases between. Germline V gene sequence: CDR1 LGHNT, CDR2 FRNRAP. CDR3 residues: CASGLALRPWDEQFF. The CDR3 bases are TGTGCTAGTGGTTTGGCCCTGCGTCCCTGGGATGAGCAGTTCTTC. Together with reference TRBV12-5 and TRBJ2-1, the CDR3 gives the full variable domain: DARVTQTPRHKVTEMGQEVTMRCQPILGHNTVFWYRQTMMQGLELLAYFRNRAPLDDSGMPKDRFSAEMPDATLATLKIQPSEPRDSAVYFCASGLALRPWDEQFFGPGTRLTVL.

CDR3 region: CASSRLARDTVYTF. The CDR3 DNA follows: TGTGCCAGCAGCCGGCTTGCCCGGGACACTGTCTACACCTTC. The chain is built from TRBV3-1 and TRBJ1-2; D may be TRBD1 (6 bases). Germline V lookup: CDR1 LGHDT, CDR2 YNNKEL (reference sequence). The CDR3 extends over 14 amino acids. Trimming shortened V by 4 bases and J by 10 bases, and 19 bases separated the two germline ends.